This T cell receptor (beta chain) was documented in a study of low-dose radiotherapy and immunotherapy resistance in tumors. Trimming pared 3 bases from V and 5 bases from J, leaving 14 bases between. Germline V lookup: CDR1 LGHDT, CDR2 YNNKEL (reference sequence). There are 14 residues in the CDR3. This clonotype was seen at least ten times. This sample's time point: after trial treatment. Treatment defined: LDRT plus nivolumab, ipilimumab, low-dose cyclophosphamide and aspirin (RACIN trial). Priming of first-strand cDNA relied on TRAV- and TRBV-specific primers (covering alpha and beta chains). It was with a constant-region primer and a V-primer adapter that TCRs were amplified over approximately 20 PCR cycles. A single record per CDR3 protein comes from TCRdb applying MiXCR to the reads. The data hold about 58,000 distinct CDR3 sequences, with less than 30% observed a single time.

The chain uses TRBV3-1 and TRBJ2-7, with unresolved D. This sample comprised PBMCs, obtained after low-dose radiotherapy plus immunotherapy. The origin of this receptor is a male donor with prostate cancer. The CDR3 DNA follows: TGTGCCAGCAGCCACGAAACAGTTTACAACGAGCAGTACTTC. As protein: CASSHETVYNEQYF.